This entry lists 27 T cell receptor beta chains sequenced from one sample in a study of T cell changes during pregnancy in multiple sclerosis. The assay was immunoSEQ multiplex PCR, and TCRdb's table has in-frame clones only and misses some. The sample carries fewer than 70,000 clones, 80% to 95% recorded once. The starting material was peripheral blood, obtained in the second trimester of pregnancy. The receptors derive from a female donor in good health, enrolled as a control in a pregnancy study.

This clone was picked up one time. The chain joins TRBV4-3 to TRBJ2-2; a weak D match, TRBD1 (5 bases). The length of the CDR3 is 13 residues. CDR1 LGHNA and CDR2 YSLEER come from the germline V gene. V was pared by 5 bases and J by 7 bases, with 11 bases between. CDR3 sequence (DNA): TGCGCCAGCAGCTACCAGGGTGGCGGGGAGCTGTTTTTT. Translated, it gives CASSYQGGGELFF.

This clone has more than one count but fewer than ten. The chain employs TRBV6-5 and TRBJ2-5; 7 bases match TRBD1. This CDR3 spans 13 amino acids. With 6 bases clipped from V and 5 bases from J, the junction kept 6 bases outside the gene matches. Germline CDR1 and CDR2: MNHEY and SVGAGI. The CDR3 DNA is TGTGCCAGCAGGCAAGGGGGCGCGGAGACCCAGTACTTC. This codes for CASRQGGAETQYF.

The chain combines TRBV7-9 with TRBJ2-5, with TRBD2 identical over 8 bases. CDR3 length: 15 residues. CDR1 and CDR2 from the germline V gene are SEHNR and FQNEAQ (reference sequence). V shed 7 bases, J shed 4 bases, and the junction held 11 bases outside the gene matches. The DNA of the CDR3 is TGTGCCAGCACCCTCGTCAGCGGGAGCACAGAGACCCAGTACTTC. Protein: CASTLVSGSTETQYF.

The V gene is TRBV7-9, the J gene TRBJ1-3; D is unclear. The CDR3 sequence is 15 residues long. The germline gives CDR1 SEHNR, CDR2 FQNEAQ (reference sequence). Trimming stripped 1 base from V and 4 bases from J, with 11 bases between. The DNA for the CDR3 is TGTGCCAGCAGCTTAGGGAGGAAGACGGGAAACACCATATATTTT. The encoded protein is CASSLGRKTGNTIYF.

V and J are TRBV7-9 and TRBJ2-7; TRBD1 aligns across 11 bases. V shed 5 bases, J shed 3 bases, and the junction held 12 bases outside the gene matches. CDR1 is SEHNR and CDR2 is FQNEAQ in the germline V gene (reference sequence). This CDR3 is built from 17 residues. The CDR3 DNA is TGTGCCAGCAGCCCGGGACAGGGGGAGGGGGGGGTCTACGAGCAGTACTTC. Translating gives CASSPGQGEGGVYEQYF.

This chain links TRBV14 with TRBJ1-2; weak D call: TRBD1 (6 bases). The CDR3 is made up of 15 amino acids. CDR1 SGHDN and CDR2 FVKESK come from the germline V gene. V was pared by 1 base and J by 7 bases, with 16 bases between. DNA for the CDR3: TGTGCCAGCAGCCAAGGGTCCACAGGGTTCGGTGGCTACACCTTC. It codes for CASSQGSTGFGGYTF.

The rearrangement joins TRBV4-2 to TRBJ2-7; 10 positions match TRBD2. With 1 base clipped from V and 2 bases from J, the junction kept 11 bases outside the gene matches. Germline V gene sequence: CDR1 LGHNA, CDR2 YNFKEQ. The length of the CDR3 is 18 residues. CDR3 nucleotide sequence: TGTGCCAGCAGCCAAGCCTGGGGACTAGCGCTACAGACCTACGAGCAGTACTTC. Translation: CASSQAWGLALQTYEQYF.

The chain joins TRBV10-2 to TRBJ2-7, with 11 bases aligning to TRBD1. V lost 6 bases and J lost 3; bases outside the gene matches: 7. This CDR3 region has 15 residues. Per the germline V gene, CDR1 is WSHSY and CDR2 is SAAADI. The CDR3, as DNA: TGCGCCAGCAGAGACCGGACAGGGGGCAACTACGAGCAGTACTTC. It encodes CASRDRTGGNYEQYF.

This chain joins TRBV19 and TRBJ1-5, with D perhaps TRBD1 (6 bases). The CDR3 length is 15 residues. Germline V CDR1 and CDR2: LNHDA, SQIVND (reference sequence). Trimming took 5 bases from V and 5 from J, leaving 16 bases between them. The CDR3 nucleotides read TGTGCCAGTAGTGTCAAGGCAGGGGCCCATCAGCCCCAGCATTTT. It encodes CASSVKAGAHQPQHF.

The chain combines TRBV7-3 with TRBJ2-1; D possibly corresponds to TRBD1 (5 bases). Trimming shortened V by 0 bases and J by 15 bases, and 15 bases separated the two germline ends. CDR3 length: 13 amino acids. Germline V gene lookup returns CDR1 SGHTA and CDR2 FQGTGA. The CDR3 DNA reads as TGTGCCAGCAGCTTAACGGTTCATAGGGGTGGGTTCTTC. This sequence encodes CASSLTVHRGGFF.

This clone came up once. The rearrangement joins TRBV6-1 to TRBJ1-5; no clear D. Between the trimmed V and J ends, which lost 6 bases and 4 bases, there was a span of 10 bases. In germline, CDR1 is MNHNS, CDR2 SASEGT. This CDR3 has 13 amino acids. The CDR3 nucleotides read TGTGCCAGCAGCCCCGTCCCTAATCAGCCCCAGCATTTT. It specifies CASSPVPNQPQHF.

The table lists this clone with a few counts. CDR3 DNA: TGTGCCAGCAGCTTGGAGTACGTCCCGAGGCGCAATCAGCCCCAGCATTTT. This gives the protein CASSLEYVPRRNQPQHF. The chain combines TRBV5-5 with TRBJ1-5; D is unresolved. Trimming stripped 0 bases from V and 2 bases from J, with 15 bases between. CDR1 is SGHKS and CDR2 is YYEKEE in the germline V gene (reference sequence). The CDR3 totals 17 residues. The variable domain in full, with the rest retrieved from reference TRBV5-5 and TRBJ1-5, is DAGVTQSPTHLIKTRGQQVTLRCSPISGHKSVSWYQQVLGQGPQFIFQYYEKEERGRGNFPDRFSARQFPNYSSELNVNALLLGDSALYLCASSLEYVPRRNQPQHFGDGTRLSIL.

CDR3 region: CASSATSFTTLAKNIQYF. CDR3 coding DNA: TGTGCCAGCAGTGCGACTAGTTTCACCACCCTAGCCAAAAACATTCAGTACTTC. This chain uses TRBV25-1 with TRBJ2-4; tentative D call: TRBD2 (6 bases). CDR1 and CDR2 (germline): MGHDK, SYGVNS. This CDR3 comprises 18 residues. Trimming shortened V by 4 bases and J by 0 bases, and 19 bases separated the two germline ends. Combining the CDR3 with reference TRBV25-1 and TRBJ2-4 gives the whole variable domain EADIYQTPRYLVIGTGKKITLECSQTMGHDKMYWYQQDPGMELHLIHYSYGVNSTEKGDLSSESTVSRIRTEHFPLTLESARPSHTSQYLCASSATSFTTLAKNIQYFGAGTRLSVL.

This chain uses TRBV18 with TRBJ2-7; TRBD1 aligns across 9 bases. After removal of 5 bases from V and 4 bases from J, the junction contained 6 bases not matched to a gene. The CDR3 covers 14 residues. Per the germline V gene, CDR1 is KGHSH and CDR2 is LQKENI. CDR3 amino acids: CASSAGQGEYEQYF. Written as DNA, the CDR3 is TGTGCCAGCTCAGCGGGACAGGGAGAGTACGAGCAGTACTTC. Based on the CDR3 plus reference TRBV18 and TRBJ2-7, the full variable domain is NAGVMQNPRHLVRRRGQEARLRCSPMKGHSHVYWYRQLPEEGLKFMVYLQKENIIDESGMPKERFSAEFPKEGPSILRIQQVVRGDSAAYFCASSAGQGEYEQYFGPGTRLTVT.

This sequence joins TRBV7-2 and TRBJ2-2, with a possible D match to TRBD2 (5 bases). V shed 5 bases and J shed 4 bases, with 11 bases lying between them. Germline CDR1 and CDR2: SGHTA and FQGNSA. CDR3 length equals 14 residues. As DNA, the CDR3 is TGTGCCAGCAGCATTCTAGAGGGCACCGGGGAGCTGTTTTTT. Its translation is CASSILEGTGELFF.

The chain is built from TRBV7-9 and TRBJ2-2; D may be TRBD1 (5 bases). The germline CDR1 and CDR2 sequences are SEHNR and FQNEAQ (reference sequence). V was shortened by 4 bases and J by 7 bases, with 7 bases between the two germline ends. CDR3 length: 12 amino acids. CDR3: CASSSRDGELFF. Written as DNA, the CDR3 is TGTGCCAGCAGCTCCAGGGACGGGGAGCTGTTTTTT.

The chain uses TRBV27 and TRBJ2-7, with 7 positions matching TRBD2. V gave up 4 bases and J gave up 0 bases; unmatched junction bases: 6. CDR3 length equals 15 residues. Looked up from germline, CDR1 is MNHEY and CDR2 is SMNVEV (reference sequence). The DNA of the CDR3 is TGTGCCAGCAGTTCAGAAGGCGGGAGCTCCTACGAGCAGTACTTC. Encoded protein: CASSSEGGSSYEQYF.

The CDR3 DNA follows: TGTGCCAGCAGTGATTCCAGGGGGTACGGTAACTATGGCTACACCTTC. This gives the protein CASSDSRGYGNYGYTF. The rearrangement uses TRBV25-1 and TRBJ1-2; TRBD1 matches at 7 bases. In germline, CDR1 is MGHDK, CDR2 SYGVNS. The CDR3 consists of 16 residues. V was clipped by 3 bases and J by 1 base; unmatched bases: 8.

J is TRBJ1-5 and V is TRBV2; D not certain. The V and J ends lost 3 bases and 0 bases respectively, with 6 bases between them. This CDR3 contains 14 residues. CDR1 and CDR2 (germline): SNHLY, FYNNEI. The CDR3 region is CASSDRYSNQPQHF. CDR3 bases: TGTGCCAGCAGTGACAGGTATAGCAATCAGCCCCAGCATTTT.

This clone has only one observation. The rearrangement uses TRBV9 and TRBJ1-1; D gene uncertain. From germline, CDR1 is SGDLS and CDR2 YYNGEE. The CDR3 extends over 14 amino acids. Trimming shortened V by 2 bases and J by 0 bases, and 8 bases separated the two germline ends. The chain's CDR3 is CASSVSIMNTEAFF. The CDR3 DNA sequence: TGTGCCAGCAGCGTCAGTATTATGAACACTGAAGCTTTCTTT.

This clone was picked up a small number of times. This chain's CDR3 is CSVRTGSDQPQHF. The DNA of the CDR3 is TGCAGCGTGAGGACAGGGTCCGATCAGCCCCAGCATTTT. The chain uses TRBV29-1 and TRBJ1-5, with 8 positions matching TRBD1. In germline, CDR1 is SQVTM, CDR2 ANQGSEA. This CDR3 contains 13 residues. V shed 6 bases, J shed 5 bases, and the junction held 6 bases outside the gene matches.

The chain couples TRBV10-2 to TRBJ2-7, with 7 bases matching TRBD2. Germline V CDR1 and CDR2: WSHSY, SAAADI. This CDR3 comprises 15 residues. Trimming at V came to 0 bases and at J to 2 bases, leaving 4 bases not matched to a gene. The CDR3, as DNA: TGCGCCAGCAGTGAGTCGAATCGGGGGGCCTACGAGCAGTACTTC. Amino acid sequence: CASSESNRGAYEQYF.

This rearrangement joins TRBV4-2 to TRBJ2-4, with TRBD1 identical over 9 bases. Unmatched junction bases numbered 12, after V lost 0 bases and J lost 3 bases. Germline V gives CDR1 LGHNA, CDR2 YNFKEQ. This CDR3 region has 19 residues. CDR3 region: CASSQEGPAGQGYKNIQYF. CDR3 in DNA: TGTGCCAGCAGCCAAGAAGGGCCCGCGGGACAGGGCTACAAAAACATTCAGTACTTC.

CDR3 amino acids: CASSQGSNYGYTF. CDR3 in DNA: TGTGCCAGCAGTCAGGGCAGCAACTATGGCTACACCTTC. This chain connects TRBV28 to TRBJ1-2, with D perhaps TRBD1 (5 bases). This CDR3 has 13 amino acids. CDR1 MDHEN and CDR2 SYDVKM come from the germline V gene. Trimming removed 5 bases at V and 2 bases at J, with 9 bases between.

The J gene is TRBJ2-3, the V gene TRBV7-2; 13 nucleotides agree with TRBD2. The CDR3 loop spans 17 amino acids. Losses at the gene ends were 5 bases for V and 3 bases for J; bases not matched to a gene: 8. CDR1 is SGHTA and CDR2 is FQGNSA in the germline V gene. The CDR3 region is CASSRTSGRSGTDTQYF. The CDR3 region has the DNA TGTGCCAGCAGCAGGACTAGCGGGAGATCCGGAACAGATACGCAGTATTTT. Looking up the rest from reference TRBV7-2 and TRBJ2-3 gives the full variable domain: GAGVSQSPSNKVTEKGKDVELRCDPISGHTALYWYRQSLGQGLEFLIYFQGNSAPDKSGLPSDRFSAERTGGSVSTLTIQRTQQEDSAVYLCASSRTSGRSGTDTQYFGPGTRLTVL.

V is TRBV7-9 and J is TRBJ1-2; D is undetermined. V was trimmed by 1 base and J by 3 bases, leaving 12 bases between them. Germline lookup yields CDR1 SEHNR and CDR2 FQNEAQ (reference sequence). The CDR3 spans 15 residues. The CDR3 DNA follows: TGTGCCAGCAGCTTAGGGTCAGGATGGGACTATGGCTACACCTTC. Translated, it gives CASSLGSGWDYGYTF.

The chain recombines TRBV5-5 with TRBJ2-2, with TRBD2 as a possible D gene (7 bases). V gave up 0 bases and J gave up 5 bases, with 20 bases separating them. This CDR3 has 18 amino acids. Germline V gene data show CDR1 as SGHKS and CDR2 as YYEKEE (reference sequence). DNA of the CDR3: TGTGCCAGCAGCTTGGGCTGGTCGGGGGGCCGAGGGACCGGGGAGCTGTTTTTT. Amino acids: CASSLGWSGGRGTGELFF.